This T cell receptor beta chain came from a study of blood T cell repertoires in COVID-19. Across the study: The analysed material was cDNA or gDNA that came from T cells, B-cell-depleted T cells, or PBMCs.

The table lists this clone with a count of one. Germline-derived CDR1 and CDR2 are SGHNT and YYREEE (reference sequence). After removal of 10 bases from V and 2 bases from J, the junction contained 11 bases not matched to a gene. The CDR3 is 15 residues long. Self-reported history from a screening survey and questionnaire set each donor's cohort. The repertoire was sequenced with immunoSEQ multiplex PCR; TCRdb's copy has only in-frame clones and lacks some. The table lists some 300,000 clones, around 86% of them singletons, with about 4% in the top ten. This chain joins TRBV5-4 and TRBJ2-2, with 7 bases matching TRBD1. Specimen: PBMCs or T cells enriched from blood (not recorded which). This clonotype was obtained from a man aged 25 to 40 who had recovered from COVID-19. CDR3 residues: CAVGRQGSNTGELFF. DNA for the CDR3: TGTGCCGTTGGCCGACAGGGAAGTAACACCGGGGAGCTGTTTTTT.